Listed here are 29 T cell receptor beta chains from one sample, sequenced in a study of yellow fever vaccine responses in identical twins. TCRdb ran MiXCR on the RT-PCR reads and lists one entry per CDR3 protein. Of 530 or so distinct CDR3 sequences in the sample, around 84% were seen once. The sample was T cells from blood (PBMCs), unsorted or a sorted subset (not recorded which), taken before or after yellow fever vaccination (not recorded which). All receptors derive from a female donor who received the yellow fever vaccine.

This clonotype has a single count. The rearrangement joins TRBV4-1 to TRBJ2-2; D gene uncertain. CDR1 and CDR2 (germline): MGHRA, YSYEKL. V was shortened by 1 base and J by 5 bases, with 8 bases between the two germline ends. CDR3 size: 14 residues. The CDR3 region has the DNA TGCGCCAGCAGCCAAGTTGACTTGACCGGGGAGCTGTTTTTT. Translated, it gives CASSQVDLTGELFF.

This chain links TRBV10-3 with TRBJ2-7; a possible D gene is TRBD1 (5 bases). The germline V gene encodes CDR1 ENHRY and CDR2 SYGVKD. This CDR3 comprises 13 residues. Trimming removed 6 bases from V and 2 bases from J, with 11 bases in between. CDR3 residues: CAIRGSTAYEQYV. The CDR3 DNA reads TGTGCCATCAGAGGATCGACAGCCTACGAGCAGTACGTC.

The chain carries TRBV11-1 and TRBJ1-2; D possibly corresponds to TRBD1 (5 bases). This CDR3 contains 13 residues. V was pared by 5 bases and J by 4 bases, with 11 bases between. CDR1 and CDR2 from the germline V gene are SGHAT and FQDESV (reference sequence). CDR3 in amino acids: CASSTRGGYGYTF. As DNA, the CDR3 is TGTGCCAGCAGCACCCGGGGGGGCTATGGCTACACCTTC.

This clonotype was seen once. The chain uses TRBV11-2 and TRBJ2-2; D perhaps matches TRBD1 (6 bases). Between the trimmed V and J ends, which lost 2 bases and 1 base, there was a span of 8 bases. In germline, CDR1 is SGHAT, CDR2 FQNNGV. The CDR3 contains 15 residues. CDR3 sequence reads: CASSLRGQNTGELFF. In DNA form, the CDR3 reads TGTGCCAGCAGCTTAAGGGGACAGAACACCGGGGAGCTGTTTTTT.

The chain recombines TRBV20-1 with TRBJ2-7; D is uncertain. The germline CDR1 and CDR2 sequences are DFQATT and SNEGSKA (reference sequence). The CDR3 has 13 residues. V lost 6 bases to trimming and J lost 0 bases, with 12 bases between them. The CDR3 nucleotides read TGCAGTGCCGCCGACCGACCCTCCTACGAGCAGTACTTC. It yields the protein CSAADRPSYEQYF.

This CDR3 is CASSQEGRGSYNEQFF. In DNA form, the CDR3 reads TGTGCCAGCAGCCAAGAAGGCAGGGGCTCCTACAATGAGCAGTTCTTC. The genes are TRBV4-2 and TRBJ2-1; maybe TRBD1 (6 bases). The CDR3 has 16 residues. Germline V lookup: CDR1 LGHNA, CDR2 YNFKEQ. Between the trimmed V and J ends, which lost 0 bases and 0 bases, there was a span of 9 bases.

The CDR3 spells CASKSLAADTGELFF. Written as DNA, the CDR3 is TGCGCCAGCAAGAGTCTAGCGGCGGACACCGGGGAGCTGTTTTTT. The chain uses TRBV5-1 and TRBJ2-2; 7 bases are a match to TRBD2. With V trimmed by 6 bases and J by 3 bases, 8 bases remained unmatched. This CDR3 is 15 amino acids long. The V gene's germline CDR1 is SGHRS and CDR2 YFSETQ.

V and J are TRBV20-1 and TRBJ1-3, with a tentative D call TRBD1 (6 bases). Germline values: CDR1 DFQATT, CDR2 SNEGSKA (reference sequence). This CDR3 has 14 residues. The V end was cut by 5 bases, the J end by 4 bases, with 15 bases between. The CDR3 spells CSAVRTGSGNTIYF. The CDR3 region has the DNA TGCAGTGCTGTCCGCACAGGGTCGGGAAACACCATATATTTT.

This chain uses TRBV29-1 with TRBJ2-2, with D hard to call. The CDR3 has 14 residues. Between the trimmed V and J ends, which lost 4 bases and 1 base, there was a span of 10 bases. Germline CDR1 and CDR2: SQVTM and ANQGSEA. The CDR3 DNA is TGCAGCGTTGTCGAGTGGCAGAACACCGGGGAGCTGTTTTTT. Translation gives CSVVEWQNTGELFF.

Written as DNA, the CDR3 is TGTGCCAGCAGGAGGGACACCTCTAACACTGAAGCTTTCTTT. Translating it yields CASRRDTSNTEAFF. The chain uses TRBV6-1 and TRBJ1-1, with a weak D call TRBD1 (6 bases). The germline V and J ends were trimmed by 6 bases and 2 bases, with 13 bases remaining between them. The CDR3 is 14 residues long. Per the germline V gene, CDR1 is MNHNS and CDR2 is SASEGT.

The rearrangement uses TRBV5-1 and TRBJ2-1; D perhaps matches TRBD1 (5 bases). Germline V gene sequence: CDR1 SGHRS, CDR2 YFSETQ. The CDR3 sequence is 15 residues long. V was shortened by 0 bases and J by 1 base, with 8 bases between the two germline ends. CDR3 in DNA: TGCGCCAGCAGCTTGGGGCAGGGTTCCTACAATGAGCAGTTCTTC. Its protein product is CASSLGQGSYNEQFF.

The chain links TRBV23-1 to TRBJ1-5; no definite D call. TRBV23-1 is assigned to the ORF class and has an uncertain function. The CDR3 consists of 15 residues. The V gene lost 7 bases and the J gene lost 6 bases, with 19 bases spanning the gap. CDR3 protein: CASTRTHLDGQPQHF. The DNA for the CDR3 is TGCGCCAGCACCAGAACACACCTGGACGGTCAGCCCCAGCATTTT.

There are a few counts of this clonotype. The rearrangement joins TRBV5-4 to TRBJ1-3; TRBD1 is a possible D gene (6 bases). The CDR3 loop spans 15 amino acids. V lost 0 bases, J lost 4 bases, and 11 bases lay in between. Germline CDR1 is SGHNT and CDR2 is YYREEE (reference sequence). The CDR3: CASSLDSGGGNTIYF. CDR3 coding DNA: TGTGCCAGCAGCTTGGATTCTGGGGGCGGAAACACCATATATTTT.

J is TRBJ1-1 and V is TRBV4-1; a weak D match, TRBD1 (6 bases). The CDR3 totals 15 residues. V was trimmed by 4 bases and J by 4 bases, leaving 16 bases between them. Germline V gene sequence: CDR1 MGHRA, CDR2 YSYEKL. The CDR3 loop is CASSRGAGRRTEAFF. DNA for the CDR3: TGCGCCAGCAGCCGGGGGGCGGGTCGGCGCACTGAAGCTTTCTTT.

The table lists this clonotype with a count of one. The V and J genes are TRBV5-6 and TRBJ2-1, with TRBD2 matching 8 bases. Trimming cost V 4 bases and J 1 base; bases outside gene matches: 7. The CDR3 is 16 amino acids. The germline gives CDR1 SGHDT, CDR2 YYEEEE. CDR3 in amino acids: CASSPRGGESYNEQFF. CDR3 coding DNA: TGTGCCAGCAGCCCCCGGGGGGGGGAGTCCTACAATGAGCAGTTCTTC.

The J gene is TRBJ1-2, the V gene TRBV5-6; D remains ambiguous. With 6 bases removed from V and 7 bases from J, the gap between germline ends came to 13 bases. Germline V CDR1 and CDR2: SGHDT, YYEEEE. The CDR3 extends over 12 amino acids. In DNA form, the CDR3 reads TGTGCCAGCACCCCAAAAGTGGGTGGCTACACCTTC. Its protein is CASTPKVGGYTF.

This chain links TRBV2 with TRBJ1-5; D unresolved. The CDR3 is 12 residues long. Germline CDR1 reads SNHLY; CDR2 reads FYNNEI. V lost 6 bases and J lost 5, with 8 bases in between. CDR3 in amino acids: CASRNPDQPQHF. DNA for the CDR3: TGTGCCAGCAGAAACCCCGATCAGCCCCAGCATTTT.

CDR3 region: CASSLDGSSYNEQFF. The CDR3 region has the DNA TGCGCCAGCAGCTTAGACGGGAGCTCCTACAATGAGCAGTTCTTC. V usage is TRBV5-1 and J usage is TRBJ2-1; weak D call: TRBD2 (6 bases). The germline V gene has CDR1 SGHRS and CDR2 YFSETQ. V shed 2 bases and J shed 0 bases, with 9 bases lying between them. The CDR3 totals 15 residues.

J is TRBJ1-3 and V is TRBV4-1, with 7 bases lining up with TRBD1. CDR1 and CDR2 (germline): MGHRA, YSYEKL. With V trimmed by 6 bases and J by 2 bases, 7 bases remained unmatched. The length of the CDR3 is 15 residues. The CDR3 sequence is CASRLRGKAGNTIYF. For the CDR3, the DNA is TGCGCCAGCAGACTCAGGGGGAAGGCTGGAAACACCATATATTTT.

The J gene is TRBJ1-1, the V gene TRBV4-1, with no clear D. CDR3 length: 15 amino acids. Trimming took 1 base from V and 4 from J, leaving 13 bases between them. CDR1 MGHRA and CDR2 YSYEKL come from the germline V gene. The CDR3 reads CASSQGAGRFTEAFF. CDR3 nucleotides: TGCGCCAGCAGCCAAGGCGCCGGGAGGTTCACTGAAGCTTTCTTT.

The gene calls are TRBV24-1 and TRBJ2-2; D ambiguous. The V and J ends lost 5 bases and 6 bases respectively, with 15 bases between them. Germline V gives CDR1 KGHDR, CDR2 SFDVKD. The CDR3 extends over 15 amino acids. CDR3 amino acids: CATSGWPFVAGELFF. DNA of the CDR3: TGTGCCACCAGTGGTTGGCCTTTTGTTGCCGGGGAGCTGTTTTTT.

The chain carries TRBV29-1 and TRBJ2-3, with D unclear. Germline CDR1 SQVTM, CDR2 ANQGSEA. V shed 4 bases and J shed 0 bases, with 8 bases lying between them. This CDR3 region has 13 residues. The CDR3 region has the DNA TGCAGCGTTGCGAAAGCAAGCACAGATACGCAGTATTTT. Protein sequence: CSVAKASTDTQYF.

This clonotype has only a few counts. This chain joins TRBV4-3 and TRBJ1-2, with a possible D match to TRBD1 (6 bases). The CDR3 runs 14 residues. V lost 0 bases, J lost 8 bases, and 13 bases lay in between. Germline values: CDR1 LGHNA, CDR2 YSLEER. The CDR3 DNA follows: TGCGCCAGCAGCCAAGACACAGGGATAAAGGGCTACACCTTC. Protein product: CASSQDTGIKGYTF.

The V gene is TRBV15, the J gene TRBJ1-1; D gene uncertain. V dropped 3 bases and J dropped 1 base, with 6 bases sitting between them. CDR3 length: 13 residues. CDR1 and CDR2 from the germline V gene are LNHNV and YYDKDF (reference sequence). CDR3 protein: CATSSWGNTEAFF. The DNA of the CDR3 is TGTGCCACCAGCAGTTGGGGGAACACTGAAGCTTTCTTT. The full variable domain, rest sourced from reference TRBV15 and TRBJ1-1, is DAMVIQNPRYQVTQFGKPVTLSCSQTLNHNVMYWYQQKSSQAPKLLFHYYDKDFNNEADTPDNFQSRRPNTSFCFLDIRSPGLGDTAMYLCATSSWGNTEAFFGQGTRLTVV.

This clonotype was seen only once. This rearrangement joins TRBV6-1 to TRBJ2-1; TRBD1 matches at 7 bases. The V gene end was trimmed by 6 bases and the J gene end by 2 bases; junction bases not matched to a gene: 7. CDR1 is MNHNS and CDR2 is SASEGT in the germline V gene. CDR3 length: 15 residues. The DNA of the CDR3 is TGTGCCAGCAGGGCCGGGACAGTTACCTACAATGAGCAGTTCTTC. Its translation is CASRAGTVTYNEQFF.

This clonotype turned up a few times. The V call is TRBV11-3, the J call TRBJ2-3; D ambiguous. The CDR3 spans 14 residues. Germline CDR1 is SGHNT and CDR2 is YENEEA. The V gene lost 3 bases and the J gene lost 2 bases, with 9 bases spanning the gap. CDR3 DNA sequence: TGTGCCAGCAGCTTTACCAGCAACACAGATACGCAGTATTTT. Amino acid sequence: CASSFTSNTDTQYF.

The chain carries TRBV11-1 and TRBJ2-1; either TRBD1 or TRBD2 may supply D (5 bases each). The CDR3 extends over 15 amino acids. Per the germline V gene, CDR1 is SGHAT and CDR2 is FQDESV (reference sequence). V was pared by 5 bases and J by 7 bases, with 18 bases between. The CDR3 coding sequence is TGTGCCAGCAGCGGCCTGGGACGGCTAAGAAATGAGCAGTTCTTC. Translated, it gives CASSGLGRLRNEQFF.

The chain links TRBV6-2 or TRBV6-3 to TRBJ2-7; D uncertain. Germline V CDR1 and CDR2: MNHEY, SVGEGT. The CDR3 covers 12 residues. V was cut by 6 bases and J by 6 bases, with 12 bases left in between. CDR3 in DNA: TGTGCCAGCAGCCGCCACCAATCCGAGCAGTACTTC. Protein sequence: CASSRHQSEQYF.

The gene calls are TRBV20-1 and TRBJ2-7, with 9 bases that match TRBD2. Germline CDR1 and CDR2: DFQATT and SNEGSKA (reference sequence). The CDR3 is made up of 14 amino acids. CDR3 sequence reads: CSLSLSGGTYEQYF. CDR3 nucleotide sequence: TGCAGCCTCTCCCTTAGCGGGGGTACCTACGAGCAGTACTTC.